The 22 T cell receptor beta chains given below trace back to one sample, sequenced in a study of CD8+ T cells in alopecia areata. Sequencing relied on a cDNA template that was reverse transcribed from extracted RNA. Sequencing used immunoSEQ multiplex PCR; TCRdb keeps in-frame clones, though not all of them. The table shows roughly 150,000 clones, with around 55% occurring only once. Specimen: CD4+ T cells sorted from blood. The receptors were sampled from a human donor in good health.

The gene calls are TRBV2 and TRBJ1-5; D is ambiguous. V was pared by 4 bases and J by 3 bases, with 7 bases between. CDR1 is SNHLY and CDR2 is FYNNEI in the germline V gene. The CDR3 is 13 residues long. CDR3 residues: CASSASNNQPQHF. CDR3 DNA: TGTGCCAGCAGTGCCTCGAACAATCAGCCCCAGCATTTT.

J is TRBJ1-4 and V is TRBV15; no clear D gene. Germline loops: CDR1 LNHNV, CDR2 YYDKDF (reference sequence). The CDR3 length is 16 residues. V was clipped by 0 bases and J by 0 bases, with 8 bases between them. The CDR3, as DNA: TGTGCCACCAGCAGAGAGTGGCAGGCAACTAATGAAAAACTGTTTTTT. Protein: CATSREWQATNEKLFF.

The V and J genes are TRBV30 and TRBJ2-2; D unclear. Trimming pared 1 base from V and 3 bases from J, leaving 3 bases between. Germline loops: CDR1 GTSNPN, CDR2 SVGIG (reference sequence). The CDR3 consists of 12 residues. CDR3 nucleotides: TGTGCCTGGAGTGAGGACACCGGGGAGCTGTTTTTT. Translation gives CAWSEDTGELFF.

The chain combines TRBV2 with TRBJ1-5; D might be TRBD1 (6 bases). This CDR3 has 15 residues. Between the trimmed V and J ends, which lost 7 bases and 6 bases, there was a span of 19 bases. Germline V gene sequence: CDR1 SNHLY, CDR2 FYNNEI. CDR3 DNA sequence: TGTGCCAGCAAGGCGAGGGACATCGAGCGTCAGCCCCAGCATTTT. Translating it yields CASKARDIERQPQHF.

This clone was found a few times. Here the CDR3 reads CASRYRTETQYF. The CDR3 DNA reads as TGTGCCAGCAGGTACCGGACAGAGACGCAGTACTTC. J is TRBJ2-7 and V is TRBV2; tentatively, D is TRBD1 (6 bases). Germline assignment: CDR1 SNHLY and CDR2 FYNNEI. The CDR3 spans 12 residues. The germline V and J ends were trimmed by 6 bases and 9 bases, with 15 bases remaining between them.

The chain is built from TRBV6-1 and TRBJ1-5, with unresolved D. Germline-derived CDR1 and CDR2 are MNHNS and SASEGT. V was cut by 5 bases and J by 4 bases, with 15 bases left in between. The CDR3 runs 15 residues. The CDR3 loop is CASSSVLELNQPQHF. In DNA, the CDR3 is TGTGCCAGCAGTTCAGTGCTGGAGTTAAATCAGCCCCAGCATTTT.

This clone turned up a few times. V gene TRBV6-1 combines with J gene TRBJ2-1, with 10 positions matching TRBD2. J lost 3 bases, V lost 3 bases, and 5 bases had no gene match. This CDR3 is built from 16 residues. CDR1 and CDR2 (germline): MNHNS, SASEGT. CDR3 amino acids: CASSDYLAGDYNEQFF. DNA of the CDR3: TGTGCCAGCAGTGATTACCTAGCGGGAGACTACAATGAGCAGTTCTTC.

The chain uses TRBV4-1 and TRBJ2-1, with 8 bases fitting TRBD2. Germline V lookup: CDR1 MGHRA, CDR2 YSYEKL. Losses at the gene ends were 2 bases for V and 1 base for J; bases not matched to a gene: 4. The CDR3 is 16 amino acids. The CDR3 bases are TGCGCCAGCAGCCAACCAACTAGCGGATCCTACAATGAGCAGTTCTTC. It encodes CASSQPTSGSYNEQFF.

V gene TRBV6-5 combines with J gene TRBJ1-1, with D possibly matching TRBD1 (5 bases). The V end lost 4 bases, the J end lost 4 bases, and 10 bases lay between the germline ends. From germline, CDR1 is MNHEY and CDR2 SVGAGI. This CDR3 region has 13 residues. CDR3 bases: TGTGCCAGCAGTTTGACAGAGAGCACTGAAGCTTTCTTT. Translation gives CASSLTESTEAFF.

This chain's CDR3 is CASRPGTANTGELFF. The CDR3 nucleotides read TGCGCCAGCAGACCCGGGACAGCTAACACCGGGGAGCTGTTTTTT. The genes are TRBV5-1 and TRBJ2-2, with TRBD1 matching over 7 bases. The CDR3 has 15 residues. Germline V gives CDR1 SGHRS, CDR2 YFSETQ. The ends lost 5 bases at V and 2 bases at J; junction bases unmatched: 6.

CDR3 residues: CASSPAFGGNTEAFF. In DNA, the CDR3 is TGTGCCAGCAGCCCCGCTTTTGGGGGGAACACTGAAGCTTTCTTT. The chain combines TRBV28 with TRBJ1-1; weak D call: TRBD1 (5 bases). The CDR3 has 15 residues. Trimming stripped 6 bases from V and 1 base from J, with 15 bases between. Germline V lookup: CDR1 MDHEN, CDR2 SYDVKM.

J is TRBJ2-5 and V is TRBV4-1, with D perhaps matching TRBD1 (6 bases). CDR3 size: 14 residues. Germline loops: CDR1 MGHRA, CDR2 YSYEKL. With 4 bases removed from V and 3 bases from J, the gap between germline ends came to 12 bases. CDR3 nucleotide sequence: TGCGCCAGCAGCCCGTGGGGACAAGAAGAGACCCAGTACTTC. It is translated as CASSPWGQEETQYF.

The chain combines TRBV29-1 with TRBJ2-7, with TRBD1 matching 10 bases. J gave up 6 bases and V 8 bases, and 4 bases lay outside the gene matches. Germline loops: CDR1 SQVTM, CDR2 ANQGSEA. The CDR3 spans 11 residues. CDR3 nucleotide sequence: TGCAGCTCGTGGGACAGGGGCGAGCAGTACTTC. This codes for CSSWDRGEQYF.

This clone showed up just a few times. In the same sample, other DNA sequences code for this CDR3. The chain uses TRBV29-1 and TRBJ1-1; D not resolved. The CDR3 spans 13 residues. The V gene lost 1 base and the J gene lost 0 bases, with 6 bases spanning the gap. The germline gives CDR1 SQVTM, CDR2 ANQGSEA. CDR3 region: CSVEGRLNTEAFF. Here the CDR3 DNA reads TGCAGCGTTGAAGGACGGCTGAACACTGAAGCTTTCTTT. The full variable domain, in which reference TRBV29-1 and TRBJ1-1 provide the parts outside the CDR3, is SAVISQKPSRDICQRGTSLTIQCQVDSQVTMMFWYRQQPGQSLTLIATANQGSEATYESGFVIDKFPISRPNLTFSTLTVSNMSPEDSSIYLCSVEGRLNTEAFFGQGTRLTVV.

This clone was counted only a few times. CDR3 in DNA: TGCAGCGTTGAGACAGGGGGCGATACGCAGTATTTT. Its protein is CSVETGGDTQYF. The chain couples TRBV29-1 to TRBJ2-3; 10 nucleotides agree with TRBD1. CDR1 is SQVTM, CDR2 ANQGSEA, per germline. The CDR3 is 12 amino acids. Trimming took 3 bases from V and 6 from J; bases not matched to a gene: 0.

The rearrangement uses TRBV19 and TRBJ1-5; no clear D gene. V was trimmed by 10 bases and J by 4 bases, leaving 14 bases between them. The CDR3 is made up of 13 amino acids. CDR1 LNHDA and CDR2 SQIVND come from the germline V gene (reference sequence). The CDR3 loop is CATPGALNQPQHF. The CDR3 DNA reads as TGTGCCACCCCAGGTGCTTTAAATCAGCCCCAGCATTTT.

The chain has TRBV4-1 and TRBJ2-1; 9 positions match TRBD1. This CDR3 contains 16 residues. The V gene end was trimmed by 4 bases and the J gene end by 4 bases; junction bases not matched to a gene: 8. Germline V CDR1 and CDR2: MGHRA, YSYEKL. The CDR3 reads CASSPPMGQGYNEQFF. The CDR3 DNA reads TGCGCCAGCAGCCCACCCATGGGACAGGGTTACAATGAGCAGTTCTTC.

This clone is a singleton in its sample. The genes are TRBV4-2 and TRBJ2-1; 8 positions match TRBD2. The CDR3 sequence is 16 residues long. CDR1 is LGHNA, CDR2 YNFKEQ, per germline. After removal of 0 bases from V and 5 bases from J, the junction contained 6 bases not matched to a gene. The CDR3 coding sequence is TGTGCCAGCAGCCAAGATGGGACTAGGACACACAATGAGCAGTTCTTC. It translates to CASSQDGTRTHNEQFF.

This clone was counted once. This chain uses TRBV4-1 with TRBJ2-2; the match to TRBD2 covers 8 bases. The CDR3 contains 16 residues. The trim removed 1 base at V and 4 bases at J, leaving 5 bases unmatched. Germline CDR1 reads MGHRA; CDR2 reads YSYEKL. This CDR3 reads CASSQGLAGITGELFF. DNA for the CDR3: TGCGCCAGCAGCCAAGGTTTAGCGGGAATCACCGGGGAGCTGTTTTTT.

This clone was observed a handful of times. DNA of the CDR3: TGTGCCAGTAGCCCGGACTTCCCGGGACACGGCCGGTATAGCAATCAGCCCCAGCATTTT. This sequence encodes CASSPDFPGHGRYSNQPQHF. The chain uses TRBV19 and TRBJ1-5; D might be TRBD1 (6 bases). The CDR3 extends over 20 amino acids. CDR1 and CDR2 from the germline V gene are LNHDA and SQIVND (reference sequence). The germline V and J ends were trimmed by 6 bases and 0 bases, with 27 bases remaining between them.

V usage is TRBV29-1 and J usage is TRBJ2-3, with 9 bases matching TRBD2. J gave up 4 bases and V 6 bases, and 11 bases lay outside the gene matches. The CDR3 extends over 15 amino acids. CDR1 and CDR2 from the germline V gene are SQVTM and ANQGSEA. The CDR3 sequence is CSVGLIAGVSDTQYF. CDR3 coding DNA: TGCAGCGTAGGACTGATAGCGGGAGTGTCAGATACGCAGTATTTT.

This rearrangement joins TRBV28 to TRBJ1-1; 9 bases align to TRBD1. Looked up from germline, CDR1 is MDHEN and CDR2 is SYDVKM. This CDR3 is built from 11 residues. J gave up 10 bases and V 8 bases, and 5 bases lay outside the gene matches. For the CDR3, the DNA is TGTGCCAGCGGACAGGGGATCGCAGCTTTCTTT. It translates to CASGQGIAAFF.